This TCR beta chain derives from a study of response to subunit inactivated influenza vaccine. One entry per CDR3 protein, called by TCRdb with MiXCR from the RT-PCR reads. The sample includes hundreds of thousands of distinct CDR3 sequences, less than 20% of them seen just once. With 5 bases removed from V and 2 bases from J, the gap between germline ends came to 10 bases. The CDR3 is 13 amino acids. Study-wide results and caveats: It was suggested by the authors that few new T cells are recruited by each seasonal influenza vaccination.

This clonotype came up many times. Its antigen remains unknown. The origin of this receptor is a man aged 50 or older who received an inactivated influenza vaccine. The source was PBMCs from blood, collected 12 days after vaccination. This chain links TRBV12-3 or TRBV12-4 with TRBJ2-7; D gene ambiguous. CDR3 amino acids: CASSHRTAYEQYF. DNA of the CDR3: TGTGCCAGCAGTCACCGGACGGCCTACGAGCAGTACTTC.